This T cell receptor (beta chain) derives from a study of shared clonotypes between healthy human individuals. Across the study: CD8 memory received one plate per donor, CD8 naive two, CD4 memory three and CD4 naive three.

Details on this clone: What it binds is unknown.

This CDR3 region has 16 residues. CDR1 and CDR2 from the germline V gene are MNHEY and SVGAGI. V lost 2 bases and J lost 4; bases outside the gene matches: 8. Findings and limits, study-wide: Among donors, sharing of clonotypes was expected to be affected by sequencing depth. Sampling covered blood only; tissue repertoires likely differ. For naive CD4 cells, around 5.1% of clonotypes were shared across a handful of donors.

In the naive CD8 group, cells lacked CD45RO and were positively selected for CCR7, so terminally differentiated effector memory CD45RA+ cells were left out. Profiled with immunoSEQ multiplex PCR; TCRdb holds only in-frame clones, not every one. Found here are nearly 2 million clones, about 95% of them singletons; the top ten hold 0.95% to 1.5%. The TCR originated in a man between 18 and 35 years old in good health. The V gene is TRBV6-5, the J gene TRBJ2-7; 10 nucleotides line up with TRBD2. The material sequenced was naive CD8+ T cells sorted from blood. The CDR3 nucleotides read TGTGCCAGCAGTTACCCTGCTAGCGGGAGCGGTTACGAGCAGTACTTC. Amino acid sequence: CASSYPASGSGYEQYF.